This TCR beta chain is drawn from a study of cytomegalovirus exposure and HLA in healthy donors. Overall study: Researchers previously reported finding 100 million or so unique TCR beta sequences from 170 million or so T cells. Across about 400 genotyped donors, around 82% landed in the Caucasian-associated ancestry cluster.

Germline V gene data show CDR1 as MNHEY and CDR2 as SVGAGI. The CDR3 loop spans 16 amino acids. V was shortened by 4 bases and J by 4 bases, with 17 bases between the two germline ends. The primer mix had 60 Vbeta and 13 Jbeta primers. The data were produced by immunoSEQ multiplex PCR, yet TCRdb's version contains in-frame clones alone and is incomplete. Among roughly 89,000 clones listed, approximately 80% were seen once. The chain combines TRBV6-5 with TRBJ1-5, with a weak D call TRBD1 (6 bases). Sequencing was done on a sample of PBMCs. This receptor was taken from a woman in her 30s in good health and CMV-seronegative. CDR3 sequence: CASSSIDRFSNQPQHF. The CDR3 bases are TGTGCCAGCAGTTCAATCGACAGGTTTTCTAATCAGCCCCAGCATTTT.